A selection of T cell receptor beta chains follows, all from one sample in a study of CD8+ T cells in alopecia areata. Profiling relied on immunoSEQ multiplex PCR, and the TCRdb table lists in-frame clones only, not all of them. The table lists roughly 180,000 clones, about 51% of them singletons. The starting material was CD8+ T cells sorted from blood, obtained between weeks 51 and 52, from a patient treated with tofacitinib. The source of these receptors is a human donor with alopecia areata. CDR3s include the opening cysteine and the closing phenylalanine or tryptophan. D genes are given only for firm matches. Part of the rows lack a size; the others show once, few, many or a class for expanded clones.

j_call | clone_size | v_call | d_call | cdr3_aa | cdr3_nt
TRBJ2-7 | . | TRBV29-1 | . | CSVAPGTRYEQYF | TGCAGCGTTGCTCCGGGGACACGCTACGAGCAGTACTTC
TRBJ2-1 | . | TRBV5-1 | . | CASSLLGNEQFF | TGCGCCAGCAGCCTCTTAGGTAATGAGCAGTTCTTC
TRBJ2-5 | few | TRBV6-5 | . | CASSYSEGFETQYF | TGTGCCAGCAGTTACTCGGAGGGTTTTGAGACCCAGTACTTC
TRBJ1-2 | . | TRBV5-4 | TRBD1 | CASSVDRANGYTF | TGTGCCAGCAGCGTGGACAGGGCTAATGGCTACACCTTC
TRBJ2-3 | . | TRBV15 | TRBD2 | CATSRVAGGLSDTQYF | TGTGCCACCAGCAGAGTAGCGGGGGGGCTTTCAGATACGCAGTATTTT
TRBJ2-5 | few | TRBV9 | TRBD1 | CASSPPTGGETQYF | TGTGCCAGCAGCCCCCCCACAGGGGGGGAGACCCAGTACTTC
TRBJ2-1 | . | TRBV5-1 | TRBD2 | CASSEGPTSGGKHNEQFF | TGCGCCAGCAGTGAAGGGCCGACTAGCGGGGGTAAACACAATGAGCAGTTCTTC
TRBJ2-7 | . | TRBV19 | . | CASNPGTDSYEQYF | TGTGCCAGTAACCCCGGGACGGACTCCTACGAGCAGTACTTC
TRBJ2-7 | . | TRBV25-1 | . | CASTSGQSYEQYF | TGTGCCAGCACCTCGGGACAAAGCTACGAGCAGTACTTC
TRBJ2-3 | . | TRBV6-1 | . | CASSEDGALGTDTQYF | TGTGCCAGCAGTGAAGATGGGGCGCTGGGCACAGATACGCAGTATTTT
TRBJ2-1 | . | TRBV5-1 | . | CASSFQRSSYNEQFF | TGCGCCAGCAGCTTCCAGCGGAGCTCCTACAATGAGCAGTTCTTC
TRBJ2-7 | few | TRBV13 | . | CASSGGLLKGSLDEQYF | TGTGCCAGCAGCGGGGGCCTTTTGAAGGGGTCGTTGGACGAGCAGTACTTC
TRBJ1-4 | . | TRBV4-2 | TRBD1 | CASSHGTGKNEKLFF | TGTGCCAGCAGTCACGGGACAGGGAAAAATGAAAAACTGTTTTTT
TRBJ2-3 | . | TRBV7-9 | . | CASSSRDHPLPDTQYF | TGTGCCAGCAGCTCCAGGGACCATCCCTTACCTGATACGCAGTATTTT
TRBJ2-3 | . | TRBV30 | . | CAWSTGAGVDTQYF | TGTGCCTGGAGCACTGGGGCGGGCGTAGATACGCAGTATTTT
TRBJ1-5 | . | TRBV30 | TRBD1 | CAWRGGGNQPQHF | TGTGCCTGGAGAGGGGGCGGCAATCAGCCCCAGCATTTT
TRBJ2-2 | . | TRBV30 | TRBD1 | CAGAGGFDTGELFF | TGTGCCGGAGCAGGGGGATTTGACACCGGGGAGCTGTTTTTT
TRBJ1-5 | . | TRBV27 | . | CASSLGPGYSNQPQHF | TGTGCCAGCAGTTTGGGGCCGGGTTATAGCAATCAGCCCCAGCATTTT
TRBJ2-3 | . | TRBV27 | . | CASSLKGQGTDTQYF | TGTGCCAGCAGTTTAAAGGGGCAGGGTACAGATACGCAGTATTTT
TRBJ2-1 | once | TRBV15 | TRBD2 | CATSRGGGSFYNEQFF | TGTGCCACCAGCAGAGGCGGGGGGAGTTTCTACAATGAGCAGTTCTTC
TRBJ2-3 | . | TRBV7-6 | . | CASSPSSLDTQYF | TGTGCCAGCAGCCCCTCTTCCCTGGATACGCAGTATTTT
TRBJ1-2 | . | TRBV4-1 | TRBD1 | CASSQPQGATNYGYTF | TGCGCCAGCAGCCAACCCCAGGGGGCCACCAACTATGGCTACACCTTC
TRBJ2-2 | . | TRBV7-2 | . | CASRVRDGNTGELFF | TGTGCCAGCAGAGTCCGGGACGGAAACACCGGGGAGCTGTTTTTT
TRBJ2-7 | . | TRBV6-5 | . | CASSYSTGRGEQYF | TGTGCCAGCAGTTACTCCACAGGCCGGGGTGAGCAGTACTTC
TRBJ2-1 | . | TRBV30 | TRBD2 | CAWTLLAGGNNEQFF | TGTGCCTGGACCTTACTAGCGGGGGGGAACAATGAGCAGTTCTTC
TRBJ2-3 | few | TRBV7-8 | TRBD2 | CASSRFGGGDTQYF | TGTGCCAGCAGTCGATTCGGGGGGGGAGATACGCAGTATTTT
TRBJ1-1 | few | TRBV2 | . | CVSRGTEAFF | TGTGTCAGCCGGGGGACTGAAGCTTTCTTT
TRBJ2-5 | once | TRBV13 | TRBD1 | CASSTNTGGETQYF | TGTGCCAGCAGCACGAATACAGGGGGAGAGACCCAGTACTTC
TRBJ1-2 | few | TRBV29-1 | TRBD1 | CSVGQGANGYTF | TGCAGCGTTGGACAGGGGGCGAATGGCTACACCTTC
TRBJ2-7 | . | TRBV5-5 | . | CASSFTPSYEQYF | TGTGCCAGCAGCTTTACACCCTCCTACGAGCAGTACTTC
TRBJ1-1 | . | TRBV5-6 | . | CASSLYMNTEAFF | TGTGCCAGCAGCTTGTACATGAACACTGAAGCTTTCTTT
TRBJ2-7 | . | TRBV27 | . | CASSLNPITYEQYF | TGTGCCAGCAGTTTAAACCCCATCACCTACGAGCAGTACTTC
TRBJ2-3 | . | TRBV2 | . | CASSETPGPASDTQYF | TGTGCCAGCAGTGAAACCCCGGGGCCGGCCTCAGATACGCAGTATTTT
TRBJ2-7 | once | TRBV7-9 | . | CASSLDSTYEQYF | TGTGCCAGCAGCTTGGACAGCACTTACGAGCAGTACTTC
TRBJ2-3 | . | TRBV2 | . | CASRGQGSTDTQYF | TGTGCCAGCAGGGGGCAGGGAAGCACAGATACGCAGTATTTT
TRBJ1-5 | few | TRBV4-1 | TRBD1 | CASSQAVQTGSNQPQHF | TGCGCCAGCAGCCAAGCCGTCCAGACAGGGAGCAATCAGCCCCAGCATTTT
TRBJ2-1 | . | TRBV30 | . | CAWSVNNEQFF | TGTGCCTGGAGTGTAAACAATGAGCAGTTCTTC
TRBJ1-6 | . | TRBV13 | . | CASSPSGDSPLHF | TGTGCCAGCAGCCCCTCGGGAGATTCACCCCTCCACTTT
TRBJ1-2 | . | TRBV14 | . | CASTPNPGSYGYTF | TGTGCCAGCACCCCCAACCCGGGAAGCTATGGCTACACCTTC
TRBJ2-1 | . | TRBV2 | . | CASSRDTYNEQFF | TGTGCCAGCAGCCGGGACACCTACAATGAGCAGTTCTTC
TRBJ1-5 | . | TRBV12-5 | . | CASAWGAVQPQHF | TGTGCTAGTGCATGGGGGGCAGTTCAGCCCCAGCATTTT
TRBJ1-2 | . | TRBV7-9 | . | CASSSWAWLTYYGYTF | TGTGCCAGCAGCTCGTGGGCTTGGCTTACGTACTATGGCTACACCTTC
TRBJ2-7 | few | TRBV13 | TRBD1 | CASSGSGTGGYEQYF | TGTGCCAGCAGCGGCTCCGGGACAGGGGGCTACGAGCAGTACTTC
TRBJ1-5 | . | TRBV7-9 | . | CASSLGGQPQHF | TGTGCCAGCAGCCTGGGGGGTCAGCCCCAGCATTTT
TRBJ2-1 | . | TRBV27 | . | CASSLSSGERANEQFF | TGTGCCAGCAGTTTATCTTCGGGGGAGAGGGCCAATGAGCAGTTCTTC
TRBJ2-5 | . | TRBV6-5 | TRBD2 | CASSLAGDFGATQYF | TGTGCCAGCAGTCTAGCGGGGGACTTTGGTGCGACCCAGTACTTC
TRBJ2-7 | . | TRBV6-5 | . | CASSSMSNSYEQYF | TGTGCCAGCAGCTCAATGTCCAACTCCTACGAGCAGTACTTC
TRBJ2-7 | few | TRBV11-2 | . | CASSLTSYEQYF | TGTGCCAGCAGCTTAACTTCCTACGAGCAGTACTTC
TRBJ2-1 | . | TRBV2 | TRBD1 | CASSELLMETGEQFF | TGTGCCAGCAGTGAATTGTTAATGGAGACAGGGGAGCAGTTCTTC
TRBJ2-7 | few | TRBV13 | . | CASSLDPPGNEQYF | TGTGCCAGCAGCTTGGATCCCCCCGGGAACGAGCAGTACTTC
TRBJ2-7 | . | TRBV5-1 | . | CASSFGASDEQYF | TGCGCCAGCAGCTTCGGGGCATCCGACGAGCAGTACTTC
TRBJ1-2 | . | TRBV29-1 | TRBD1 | CSAESGQGGGNYGYTF | TGCAGCGCCGAGAGTGGACAGGGGGGAGGTAACTATGGCTACACCTTC
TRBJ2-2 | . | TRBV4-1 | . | CASSQIGGPGELFF | TGCGCCAGCAGCCAGATCGGGGGTCCCGGGGAGCTGTTTTTT
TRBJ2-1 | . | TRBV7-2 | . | CASSLGGGANEQFF | TGTGCCAGCAGCTTAGGAGGGGGGGCCAATGAGCAGTTCTTC
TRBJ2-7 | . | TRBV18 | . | CASSPTRARTYEQYF | TGTGCCAGCTCACCAACGAGGGCTCGGACCTACGAGCAGTACTTC
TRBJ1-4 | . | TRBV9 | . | CASSVGQFNEKLFF | TGTGCCAGCAGCGTAGGCCAGTTTAATGAAAAACTGTTTTTT
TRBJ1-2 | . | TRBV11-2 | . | CASSLLSGAYGYTF | TGTGCCAGCAGCCTCCTTTCGGGGGCTTATGGCTACACCTTC
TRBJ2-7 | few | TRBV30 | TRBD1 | CAWNPGTGQTYEQYF | TGTGCCTGGAATCCCGGGACAGGGCAAACCTACGAGCAGTACTTC